One and the same sample provided the 18 T cell receptor beta chains below, sequenced in a study of monozygotic twins with inflammatory bowel disease (dated by TCRdb to about 2019). The library was generated by 5' RACE. The instrument was an Illumina HiSeq 2500. TCRdb reprocessed the raw reads; every CDR3 protein sequence is a single record, and DNA is not supplied. This sample's clone table shows 300,000 to 400,000 distinct CDR3 sequences. The ten largest clones take up just over 2.5% of the sample. The sequenced sample was blood. The receptors stem from a human donor with ulcerative colitis or Crohn's disease, or a healthy co-twin of an affected twin (not recorded which).

CDR3 loop: CASSQDNAKTGANVLTF. The chain has TRBV4-3 and TRBJ2-6. CDR3 length equals 17 residues. Germline CDR1 LGHNA, CDR2 YSLEER.

This rearrangement joins TRBV6-5 to TRBJ2-1. CDR3 length equals 15 residues. Germline V CDR1 and CDR2: MNHEY, SVGAGI. This chain's CDR3 is CASSYSRKGMGKQFF.

The V and J genes are TRBV12-3 or TRBV12-4 and TRBJ2-4; TCRdb's assignment of TRBD1 cannot be checked, as there is no DNA. There are 13 residues in the CDR3. The CDR3 here is CASNPQGANVQYF.

The chain uses TRBV20-1 and TRBJ1-5; TCRdb names TRBD1, which stays unverified in the absence of DNA. Germline V lookup: CDR1 DFQATT, CDR2 SNEGSKA (reference sequence). The length of the CDR3 is 16 residues. CDR3 sequence: CSARSGRVGKNQPQHF.

The chain joins TRBV4-2 to TRBJ2-7; TCRdb's assignment of TRBD1 cannot be checked, as there is no DNA. This CDR3 has 14 amino acids. The germline gives CDR1 LGHNA, CDR2 YNFKEQ. The CDR3: CASSQREQSYEQYF.

J is TRBJ2-3 and V is TRBV20-1; TCRdb gives TRBD1 as the D gene, but with no DNA this cannot be confirmed. Looked up from germline, CDR1 is DFQATT and CDR2 is SNEGSKA (reference sequence). This CDR3 is built from 18 residues. CDR3 region: CSALDRSGAAPWTDTQYF.

J is TRBJ2-1 and V is TRBV5-1. Germline V gives CDR1 SGHRS, CDR2 YFSETQ. The CDR3 has 14 amino acids. CDR3 sequence reads: CASSARDSYNEQFF.

The V and J genes are TRBV24-1 and TRBJ2-5; TCRdb calls TRBD2, which cannot be checked without DNA. The germline gives CDR1 KGHDR, CDR2 SFDVKD. This CDR3 spans 15 amino acids. The CDR3 here is CATSDSRLAGKTQYF.

The chain has TRBV7-2 and TRBJ1-6. This CDR3 comprises 14 residues. Germline loops: CDR1 SGHTA, CDR2 FQGNSA. Here the CDR3 reads CASSSRQRNSPLHF.

CDR3: CASSPYQGWAEAFF. J is TRBJ1-1 and V is TRBV7-6; the D call of TRBD1 rests on TCRdb alone, since no DNA is present to check it. The length of the CDR3 is 14 residues. Germline-derived CDR1 and CDR2 are SGHVS and FNYEAQ.

The chain uses TRBV6-1 and TRBJ1-5. Germline CDR1 MNHNS, CDR2 SASEGT. The CDR3 extends over 14 amino acids. CDR3: CASTDHVGNQPQHF.

V usage is TRBV20-1 and J usage is TRBJ2-3; TCRdb picks TRBD2, but there is no DNA to check that call. CDR1 and CDR2 (germline): DFQATT, SNEGSKA (reference sequence). The CDR3 runs to 16 residues. CDR3 protein: CSASRTSGGDADTQYF.

This chain links TRBV7-6 with TRBJ2-1; the TCRdb call, TRBD1, lacks DNA for checking. This CDR3 region has 14 residues. The V gene's germline CDR1 is SGHVS and CDR2 FNYEAQ. The chain's CDR3 is CASSLAWGPNEQFF.

The chain combines TRBV7-2 with TRBJ1-5. In germline, CDR1 is SGHTA, CDR2 FQGNSA. The CDR3 length is 14 residues. The CDR3 loop reads CASSLDYRDQPQHF.

The J gene is TRBJ2-7, the V gene TRBV2; TCRdb's D call of TRBD1 is untestable without DNA. From germline, CDR1 is SNHLY and CDR2 FYNNEI. CDR3 length equals 12 residues. CDR3 sequence reads: CASTTTGQELYF.

The V gene is TRBV6-2 or TRBV6-3, the J gene TRBJ1-5; the TCRdb call, TRBD1, lacks DNA for checking. The CDR3 totals 16 residues. Per germline, CDR1 MNHEY and CDR2 SVGEGT. CDR3: CSSSYSGQGIWQPQHF.

The chain is built from TRBV12-3 or TRBV12-4 and TRBJ1-3; TCRdb designates TRBD1, a call that cannot be tested without DNA. CDR3 length: 15 amino acids. The CDR3 spells CASSFPLGTGNTIYF.

The chain joins TRBV7-2 to TRBJ2-7; TCRdb's assignment of TRBD1 cannot be checked, as there is no DNA. Germline lookup yields CDR1 SGHTA and CDR2 FQGNSA. The CDR3 consists of 14 residues. The CDR3 protein is CASSFTQGTYEQYF.